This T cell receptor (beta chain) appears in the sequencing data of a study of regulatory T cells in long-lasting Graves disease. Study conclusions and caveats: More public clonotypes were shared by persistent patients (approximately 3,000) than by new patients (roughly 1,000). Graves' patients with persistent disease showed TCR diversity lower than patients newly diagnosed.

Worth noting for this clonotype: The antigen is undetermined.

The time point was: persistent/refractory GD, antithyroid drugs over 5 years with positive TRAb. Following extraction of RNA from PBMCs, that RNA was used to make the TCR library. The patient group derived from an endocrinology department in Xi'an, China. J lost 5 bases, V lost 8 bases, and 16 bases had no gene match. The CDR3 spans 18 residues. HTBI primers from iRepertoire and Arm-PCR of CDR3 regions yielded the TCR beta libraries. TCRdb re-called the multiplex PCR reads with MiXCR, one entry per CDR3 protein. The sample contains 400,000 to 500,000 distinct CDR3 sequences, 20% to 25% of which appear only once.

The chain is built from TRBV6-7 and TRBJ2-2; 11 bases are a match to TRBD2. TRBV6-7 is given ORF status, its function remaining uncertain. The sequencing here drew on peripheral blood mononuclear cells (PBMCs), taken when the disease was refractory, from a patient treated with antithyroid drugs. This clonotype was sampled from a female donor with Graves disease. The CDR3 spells CASHRGATSGGLTGELFF. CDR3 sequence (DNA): TGTGCCAGCCATCGAGGGGCTACTAGCGGGGGCTTGACCGGGGAGCTGTTTTTT.